This record covers a single TCR beta chain. This receptor's antigen is unknown. No qualities accompany the bases; no much larger clone lies one base away. The entry originates in a study of blood T cell repertoires in COVID-19 (TCRdb year 2020). In the study overall: The collaborator samples originated in the United States, Italy and Spain and spanned the acute and convalescent phases of COVID-19. The material from the prospective study consisted of cDNA or gDNA derived from T cells, B-cell-depleted T cells, or PBMCs. Subjects who had been exposed to COVID-19, were actively infected with it, or had recovered from it provided the deeply sampled blood TCRbeta repertoires that made up the dataset. The repertoires were released in a freely available public database meant as a resource for research on the immune response to SARS-CoV-2. The samples were drawn from the first 160 participants of the ongoing ImmuneRACE study and from 1,254 subjects provided by 6 global collaborators. A de-identified subject ID, COVID-19 status, age in years and sex were almost always included in the sample metadata. HLA class I and class II types, where available, came from metadata supplied by the sample provider rather than from assay-based typing.

In the prospective study, participants were about 18 to 95 years old, resided in fewer than 25 geographic areas of the United States, and were enrolled through a virtual design. In the prospective study, cohorts were assigned on the basis of participant-reported clinical history obtained from a screening survey and a study questionnaire. Exposed participants had been in contact, within 2 weeks of entering the study, with a person who had a PCR-confirmed or clinician-diagnosed case of COVID-19. In the prospective study, whole blood, serum and a nasopharyngeal or oropharyngeal swab were collected from each participant by mobile phlebotomists. Additional blood draws and questionnaires over an approximately two-month period could optionally be provided by prospective study participants. Before DNA extraction, prospective study blood samples were shipped either frozen or at room temperature. The research as a whole found: How much clinical and demographic metadata was included differed by source and by participant, and the metadata was provided uncurated.

The immunoSEQ Assay, a bias-controlled multiplex PCR, was used to amplify TCRbeta CDR3 regions from genomic DNA. In the original analysis: The number of nucleated cells in each sample was estimated by amplification of reference gene primers within the assay. Sequence reads were collapsed and filtered to measure the absolute abundance of every unique TCRbeta CDR3 rearrangement. For each sample, productive Simpson clonality was calculated by taking the square root of Simpson's diversity index across productive rearrangements. In its TCRdb copy, this immuneACCESS table keeps in-frame sequences only and misses some clones. Where compared with another copy, unresolved V genes explain less than half of these, and the others have no known cause. That table is the source of V, J and clone size, and D and trimming were worked out from the DNA. The sample has hundreds of thousands of clones on record, roughly 90% of them singletons. The ten largest clones capture 2.9% of the sample.

Based on the germline V gene (reference sequence), the CDR1 and CDR2 sequences are LNHDA and SQIVND. The cysteine opens and the phenylalanine closes a CDR3 of 16 amino acids. The read is trimmed to its CDR3 DNA, 48 bases read in frame from base 1. Trimming removed 4 bases from V and 4 bases from J, leaving 16 bases between the germline ends. This clonotype originated in a woman aged 50 to 60 who had been exposed to COVID-19. Sequencing used PBMCs or T cells enriched from blood (not recorded which). This sequence uses TRBV19 and TRBJ2-2; TRBD1 is perhaps the D gene, given 7 matching bases. The base sequence is TGTGCCAGTAGTAACCGACAGGGAGGCGGCACCGGGGAGCTGTTTTTT. Its protein product is CASSNRQGGGTGELFF.